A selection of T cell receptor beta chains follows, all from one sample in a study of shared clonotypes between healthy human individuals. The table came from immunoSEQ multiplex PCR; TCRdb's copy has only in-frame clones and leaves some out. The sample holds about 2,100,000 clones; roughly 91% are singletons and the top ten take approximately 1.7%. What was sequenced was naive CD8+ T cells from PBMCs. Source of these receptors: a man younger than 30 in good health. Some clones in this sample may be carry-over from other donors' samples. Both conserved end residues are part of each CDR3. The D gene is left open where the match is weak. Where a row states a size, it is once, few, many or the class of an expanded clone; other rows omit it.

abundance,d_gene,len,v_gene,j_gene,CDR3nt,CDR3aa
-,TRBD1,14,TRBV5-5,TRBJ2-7,TGTGCCAGCAGCTCGGTGGGACAGGGGTACGAGCAGTACTTC,CASSSVGQGYEQYF
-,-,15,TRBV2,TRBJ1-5,TGTGCCAGCAGTGAACGGGCGGGGAGTCCACAGCCCCAGCATTTT,CASSERAGSPQPQHF
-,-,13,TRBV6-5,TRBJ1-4,TGTGCCAGCAGTTATAAGGTTAATGAAAAACTGTTTTTT,CASSYKVNEKLFF
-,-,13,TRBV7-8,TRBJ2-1,TGTGCCAGCAGCTTAGGACTAGTTAATGAGCAGTTCTTC,CASSLGLVNEQFF
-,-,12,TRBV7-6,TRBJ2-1,TGTGCCAGCAGCGTTTATATCGGGGAGCAGTTCTTC,CASSVYIGEQFF
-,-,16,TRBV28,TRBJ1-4,TGTGCCAGCAGCCTGAGGGCGATTGCAACTAATGAAAAACTGTTTTTT,CASSLRAIATNEKLFF
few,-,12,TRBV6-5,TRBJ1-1,TGTGCCAGCAGTTCACCGCGACAGGAAGCTTTCTTT,CASSSPRQEAFF
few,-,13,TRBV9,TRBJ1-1,TGTGCCAGCAGCGTAGTTGCGAACACTGAAGCTTTCTTT,CASSVVANTEAFF
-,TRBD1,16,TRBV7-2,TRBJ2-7,TGTGCCAGCAGCCCCGCCGGACAGGGGAAGGGTAGCGAGCAGTACTTC,CASSPAGQGKGSEQYF
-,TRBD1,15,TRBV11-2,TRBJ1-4,TGTGCCAGCAGCTTCCACAGGGGGCAAAATGAAAAACTGTTTTTT,CASSFHRGQNEKLFF
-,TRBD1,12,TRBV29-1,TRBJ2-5,TGCAGCGTCCCCGGGACAGTGGAGACCCAGTACTTC,CSVPGTVETQYF
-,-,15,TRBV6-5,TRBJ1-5,TGTGCCAGCAGTTACTCGAAGGGGGTTGGTCAGCCCCAGCATTTT,CASSYSKGVGQPQHF
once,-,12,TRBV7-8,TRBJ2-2,TGTGCCAACCGGCTAATTGGCGGGGAGCTGTTTTTT,CANRLIGGELFF
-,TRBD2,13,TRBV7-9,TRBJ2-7,TGTGCCAGCAGCCCGGGAGGGCCCTACGAGCAGTACTTC,CASSPGGPYEQYF
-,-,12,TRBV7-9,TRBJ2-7,TGTGCCAGCAGGGCAGGGTCCCACGAGCAGTACTTC,CASRAGSHEQYF
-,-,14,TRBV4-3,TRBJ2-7,TGCGCCAGCAGCCAAGAAGTGGGCCCCAACGAGCAGTACTTC,CASSQEVGPNEQYF
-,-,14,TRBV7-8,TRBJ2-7,TGTGCCAGCAGCTTACGGGGCGTTTTATACGAGCAGTACTTC,CASSLRGVLYEQYF
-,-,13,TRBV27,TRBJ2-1,TGTGCCAGCAGGACAGACAGACACAATGAGCAGTTCTTC,CASRTDRHNEQFF
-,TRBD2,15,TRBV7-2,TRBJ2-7,TGTGCCAGCAGTTATAGCGGGGGAAACTCCTACGAGCAGTACTTC,CASSYSGGNSYEQYF
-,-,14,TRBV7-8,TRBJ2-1,TGTGCCAGCAGCTTAGCGCAGCACCGCAATGAGCAGTTCTTC,CASSLAQHRNEQFF
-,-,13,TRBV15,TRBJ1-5,TGTGCCACCAGCGGGCGGCCCAATCAGCCCCAGCATTTT,CATSGRPNQPQHF
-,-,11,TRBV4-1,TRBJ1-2,TGCGCCAGCAGCCAAGGGTCCGGCTACACCTTC,CASSQGSGYTF
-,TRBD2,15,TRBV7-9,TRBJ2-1,TGTGCCAGCAGCCCGCGGCTAGCGGCCTACAATGAGCAGTTCTTC,CASSPRLAAYNEQFF
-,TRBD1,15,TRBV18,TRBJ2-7,TGTGCCAGCTTAGCCCCCCGGGACAGTCTGAACGAGCAGTACTTC,CASLAPRDSLNEQYF
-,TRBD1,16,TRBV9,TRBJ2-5,TGTGCCAGCAGCGTATCCAGAGTGGACAGGGTAGAGACCCAGTACTTC,CASSVSRVDRVETQYF
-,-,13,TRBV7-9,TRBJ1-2,TGTGCCAGCAGCTTAGTACTTAACTATGGCTACACCTTC,CASSLVLNYGYTF
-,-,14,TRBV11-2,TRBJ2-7,TGTGCCAGCAGCCCTCCGGCGGGGCCCTACGAGCAGTACTTC,CASSPPAGPYEQYF
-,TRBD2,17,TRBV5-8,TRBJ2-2,TGTGCCAGCAGCTTGAATAGCGGGAGGGCCGTCACCGGGGAGCTGTTTTTT,CASSLNSGRAVTGELFF
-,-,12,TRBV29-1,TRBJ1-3,TGCAGCGTTGCAGGGGTGGGAAACACCATATATTTT,CSVAGVGNTIYF
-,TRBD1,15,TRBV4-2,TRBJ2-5,TGTGCCAGCAGTCGCTCAGGGACAGCCCAAGAGACCCAGTACTTC,CASSRSGTAQETQYF
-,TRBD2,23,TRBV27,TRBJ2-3,TGTGCCAGCAGTTTATCGATCCGGACGGCCGGGACTAGCAAAACAAAATTCACAGATACGCAGTATTTT,CASSLSIRTAGTSKTKFTDTQYF
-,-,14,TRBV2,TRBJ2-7,TGTGCCAGCGGAGGAGGAGAGAGTCGGTACGAGCAGTACTTC,CASGGGESRYEQYF
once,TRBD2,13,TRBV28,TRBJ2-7,TGTGCCAGCAGGCTAGCGGGATCCTACGAGCAGTACTTC,CASRLAGSYEQYF
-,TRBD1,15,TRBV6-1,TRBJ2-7,TGTGCCAGCAGTGAAGCGCTGACAGGGTACTACGAGCAGTACTTC,CASSEALTGYYEQYF
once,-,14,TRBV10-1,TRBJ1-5,TGCGCCAGCAGTGAGATGGGGAACAATCAGCCCCAGCATTTT,CASSEMGNNQPQHF
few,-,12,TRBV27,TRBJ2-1,TGTGCCAGCAGTGGGCTCTACAATGAGCAGTTCTTC,CASSGLYNEQFF
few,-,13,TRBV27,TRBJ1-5,TGTGCCAGCAGTTTGGCCAAATCCCAGCCCCAGCATTTT,CASSLAKSQPQHF
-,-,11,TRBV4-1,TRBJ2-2,TGCGCCAGCAGCCATGCCGGGGAGCTGTTTTTT,CASSHAGELFF
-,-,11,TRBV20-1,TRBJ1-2,TGCAGTGCTGGGGGAGGCTATGGCTACACCTTC,CSAGGGYGYTF
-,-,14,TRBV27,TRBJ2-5,TGTGCCAGCAGTCTAGCGCCATCCAAAGAGACCCAGTACTTC,CASSLAPSKETQYF
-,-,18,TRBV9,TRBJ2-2,TGTGCCAGCAGCGGCGCCGTGGAAGATCGCACCCCCACCGGGGAGCTGTTTTTT,CASSGAVEDRTPTGELFF
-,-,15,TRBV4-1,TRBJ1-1,TGCGCCAGCAGCCAAGAACCGGGACGGGGCACTGAAGCTTTCTTT,CASSQEPGRGTEAFF
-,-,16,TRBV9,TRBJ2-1,TGTGCCAGCAGCATGCAGAGGGTAGTACCGTACAATGAGCAGTTCTTC,CASSMQRVVPYNEQFF
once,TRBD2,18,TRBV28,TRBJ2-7,TGTGCCAGCAGTTTCCGGTTTACTAGCGGGAGACCTTCCTACGAGCAGTACTTC,CASSFRFTSGRPSYEQYF
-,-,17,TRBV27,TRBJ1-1,TGTGCCAGCAGCCTTAGGCCGACGCGAGGGATCGACACTGAAGCTTTCTTT,CASSLRPTRGIDTEAFF
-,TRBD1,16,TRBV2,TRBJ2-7,TGTGCCAGCAGTGACCTACAGGGGACCCTCCCCTACGAGCAGTACTTC,CASSDLQGTLPYEQYF
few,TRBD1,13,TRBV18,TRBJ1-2,TGTGCCAGCTCACCAAGGACAGGAGAAGGCTACACCTTC,CASSPRTGEGYTF
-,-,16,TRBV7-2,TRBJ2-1,TGTGCCAGCAGCTTAGCTCCGGGACGGTGGTATAGTGAGCAGTTCTTC,CASSLAPGRWYSEQFF
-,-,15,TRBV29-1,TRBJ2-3,TGCAGCGTTGAAGATACAGTTTCTAGCACAGATACGCAGTATTTT,CSVEDTVSSTDTQYF
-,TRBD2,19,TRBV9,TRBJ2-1,TGTGCCAGCAGCGCCTCCTTCAAGCCCGGGACTAGCAGCTACAATGAGCAGTTCTTC,CASSASFKPGTSSYNEQFF
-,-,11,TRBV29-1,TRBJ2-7,TGCAGCGTTGTATCGAGTTACGAGCAGTACTTC,CSVVSSYEQYF
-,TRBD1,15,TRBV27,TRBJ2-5,TGTGCCAGCAGTGACAGGGCGATTTTCCAAGAGACCCAGTACTTC,CASSDRAIFQETQYF
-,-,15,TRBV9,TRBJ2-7,TGTGCCAGCAGCCAACACCCAGTCGACAGATACGAGCAGTACTTC,CASSQHPVDRYEQYF